This T cell receptor (beta chain) was recorded in a study of response to subunit inactivated influenza vaccine. This clonotype was recorded a few times. TCRdb called the RT-PCR reads again in MiXCR, with one record for every CDR3 protein. The sample lists about 570,000 distinct CDR3 sequences, approximately 10% occurring once. This CDR3 has 15 amino acids. The germline CDR1 and CDR2 sequences are DFQATT and SNEGSKA (reference sequence). The J segment lost 3 bases and the V segment lost 3 bases, leaving 9 bases of the junction unmatched. The same data also contributed to another study, on T cells expressing NK-cell markers. That study adds: For TCR beta, cDNA was produced by 5'RACE template switching with UMIs.

The sequenced sample was PBMCs from blood, obtained on the day of vaccination. The rearrangement links TRBV20-1 to TRBJ2-5, with 8 positions matching TRBD2. The receptor's source is a man aged 45-65 years who received an inactivated influenza vaccine. The CDR3: CSASRASGLKETQYF. CDR3 in DNA: TGCAGTGCTAGCAGGGCTAGCGGGCTGAAAGAGACCCAGTACTTC.